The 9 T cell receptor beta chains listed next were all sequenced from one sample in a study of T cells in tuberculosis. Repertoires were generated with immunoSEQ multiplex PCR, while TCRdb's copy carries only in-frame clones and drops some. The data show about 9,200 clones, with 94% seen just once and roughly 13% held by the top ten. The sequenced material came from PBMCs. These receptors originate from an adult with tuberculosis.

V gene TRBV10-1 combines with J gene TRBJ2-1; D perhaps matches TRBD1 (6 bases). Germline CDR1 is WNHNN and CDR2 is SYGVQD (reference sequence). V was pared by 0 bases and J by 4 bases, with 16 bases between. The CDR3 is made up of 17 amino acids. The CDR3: CASSESFRGSFYNEQFF. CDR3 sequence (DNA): TGCGCCAGCAGTGAGTCATTCAGGGGTTCTTTTTACAATGAGCAGTTCTTC.

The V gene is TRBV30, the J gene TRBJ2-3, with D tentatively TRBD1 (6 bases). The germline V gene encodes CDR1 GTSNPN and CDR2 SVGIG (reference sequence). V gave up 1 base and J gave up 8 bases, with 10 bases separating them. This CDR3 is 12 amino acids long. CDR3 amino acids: CAWSGTRGTQYF. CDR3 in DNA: TGTGCCTGGAGTGGGACCAGGGGTACGCAGTATTTT.

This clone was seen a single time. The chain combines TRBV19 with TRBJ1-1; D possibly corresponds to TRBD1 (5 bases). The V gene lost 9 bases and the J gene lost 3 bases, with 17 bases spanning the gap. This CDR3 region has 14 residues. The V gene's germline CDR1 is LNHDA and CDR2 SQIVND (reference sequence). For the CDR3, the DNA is TGTGCCAGCCGGGGGGGGGTTTCGGACACTGAAGCTTTCTTT. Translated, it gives CASRGGVSDTEAFF.

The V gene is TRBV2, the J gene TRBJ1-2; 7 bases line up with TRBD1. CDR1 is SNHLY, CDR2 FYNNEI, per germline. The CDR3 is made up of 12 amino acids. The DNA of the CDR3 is TGTGCTCAGCGTAGGGGGCTCTATGGCTACACCTTC. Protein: CAQRRGLYGYTF.

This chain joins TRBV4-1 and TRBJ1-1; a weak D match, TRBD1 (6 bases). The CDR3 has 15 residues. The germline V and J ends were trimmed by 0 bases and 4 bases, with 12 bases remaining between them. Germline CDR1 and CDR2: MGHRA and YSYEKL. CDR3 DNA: TGCGCCAGCAGCCAAGAGGGGGCGGGGGGCACTGAAGCTTTCTTT. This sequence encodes CASSQEGAGGTEAFF.

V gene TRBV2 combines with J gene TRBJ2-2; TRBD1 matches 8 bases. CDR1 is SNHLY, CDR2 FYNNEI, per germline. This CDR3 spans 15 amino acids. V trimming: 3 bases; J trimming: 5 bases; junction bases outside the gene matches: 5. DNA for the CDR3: TGTGCCAGCAGTGACAGGGGGCGAAGAACCGGGGAGCTGTTTTTT. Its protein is CASSDRGRRTGELFF.

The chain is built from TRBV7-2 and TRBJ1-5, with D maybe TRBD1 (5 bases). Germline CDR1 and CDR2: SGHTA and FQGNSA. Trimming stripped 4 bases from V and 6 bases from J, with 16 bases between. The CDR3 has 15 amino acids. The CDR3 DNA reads TGTGCCAGCAGCTCCGATGGGGGGGTGGTTCAGCCCCAGCATTTT. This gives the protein CASSSDGGVVQPQHF.

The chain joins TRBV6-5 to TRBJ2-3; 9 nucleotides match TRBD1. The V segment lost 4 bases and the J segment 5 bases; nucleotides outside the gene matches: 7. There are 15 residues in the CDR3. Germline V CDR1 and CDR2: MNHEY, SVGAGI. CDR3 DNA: TGTGCCAGCAGTTGGACAGGGGCCCGTCGAGATACGCAGTATTTT. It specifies CASSWTGARRDTQYF.

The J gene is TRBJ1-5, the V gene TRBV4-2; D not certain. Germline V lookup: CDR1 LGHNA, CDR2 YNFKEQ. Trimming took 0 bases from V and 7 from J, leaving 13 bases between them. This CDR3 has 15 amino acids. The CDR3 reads CASSQENTGAQPQHF. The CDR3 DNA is TGTGCCAGCAGCCAAGAGAATACGGGTGCCCAGCCCCAGCATTTT.